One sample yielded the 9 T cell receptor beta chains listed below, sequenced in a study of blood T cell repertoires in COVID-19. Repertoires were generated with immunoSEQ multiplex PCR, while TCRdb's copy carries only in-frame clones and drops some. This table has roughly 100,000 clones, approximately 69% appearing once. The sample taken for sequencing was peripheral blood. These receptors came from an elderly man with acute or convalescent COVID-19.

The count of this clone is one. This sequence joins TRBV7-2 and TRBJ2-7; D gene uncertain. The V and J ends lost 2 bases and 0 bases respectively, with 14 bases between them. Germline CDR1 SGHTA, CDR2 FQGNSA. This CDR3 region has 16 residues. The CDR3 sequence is CASSLLSSPGSYEQYF. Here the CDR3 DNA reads TGTGCCAGCAGCTTACTGTCGTCGCCCGGCTCCTACGAGCAGTACTTC.

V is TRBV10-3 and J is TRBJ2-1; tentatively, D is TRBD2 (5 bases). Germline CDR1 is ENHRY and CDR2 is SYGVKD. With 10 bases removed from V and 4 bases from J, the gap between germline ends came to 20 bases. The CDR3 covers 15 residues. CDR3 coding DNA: TGTGCCACCCAGGCCAGCGGCGAAGGATACAATGAGCAGTTCTTC. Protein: CATQASGEGYNEQFF.

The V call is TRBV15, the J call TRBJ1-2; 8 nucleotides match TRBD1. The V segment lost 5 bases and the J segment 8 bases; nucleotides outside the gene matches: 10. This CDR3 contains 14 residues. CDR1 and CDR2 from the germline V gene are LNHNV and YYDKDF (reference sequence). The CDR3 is CATSDFQGAKGYTF. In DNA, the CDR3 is TGTGCCACCAGCGATTTCCAGGGGGCCAAGGGCTACACCTTC.

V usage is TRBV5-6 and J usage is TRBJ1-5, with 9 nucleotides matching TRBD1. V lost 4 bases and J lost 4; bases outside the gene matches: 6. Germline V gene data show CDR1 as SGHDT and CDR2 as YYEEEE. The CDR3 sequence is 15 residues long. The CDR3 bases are TGTGCCAGCAGCAGGGGACAGGGAGATAATCAGCCCCAGCATTTT. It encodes CASSRGQGDNQPQHF.

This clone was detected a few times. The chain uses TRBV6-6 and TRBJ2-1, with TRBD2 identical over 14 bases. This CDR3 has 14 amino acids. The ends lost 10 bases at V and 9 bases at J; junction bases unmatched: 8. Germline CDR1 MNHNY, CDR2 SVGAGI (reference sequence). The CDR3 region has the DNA TGTGCCACCTGGGGACTAGCGGGAGTCGGTGAGCAGTTCTTC. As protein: CATWGLAGVGEQFF.

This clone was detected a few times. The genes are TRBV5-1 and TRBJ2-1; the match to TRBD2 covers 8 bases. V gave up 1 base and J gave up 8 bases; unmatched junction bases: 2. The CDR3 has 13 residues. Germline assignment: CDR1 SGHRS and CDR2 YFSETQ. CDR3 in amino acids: CASSLSGSYEQFF. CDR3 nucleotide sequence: TGCGCCAGCAGCTTGAGCGGGAGCTATGAGCAGTTCTTC.

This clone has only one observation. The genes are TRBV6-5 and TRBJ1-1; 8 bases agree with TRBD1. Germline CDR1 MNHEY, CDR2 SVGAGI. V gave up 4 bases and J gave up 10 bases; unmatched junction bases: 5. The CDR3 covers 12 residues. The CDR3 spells CASSWDRWVAFF. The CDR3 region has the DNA TGTGCCAGCAGTTGGGACAGGTGGGTAGCTTTCTTT.

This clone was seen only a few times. CDR3 in DNA: TGTGCCAGCAGTGACGGCGGGGCGCGGGGTGGCTACACCTTC. Protein sequence: CASSDGGARGGYTF. The genes are TRBV6-4 and TRBJ1-2, with D perhaps matching TRBD1 (5 bases). The germline V gene has CDR1 MRHNA and CDR2 SNTAGT. The CDR3 contains 14 residues. V was clipped by 2 bases and J by 7 bases, with 14 bases between them.

The CDR3 nucleotides are TGTGCCAGCAGCGTAGGTGGCAGTACAGGTGAAAAACTGTTTTTT. Amino acids: CASSVGGSTGEKLFF. The rearrangement uses TRBV9 and TRBJ1-4; D is perhaps TRBD1 (5 bases). The CDR3 is 15 residues long. The germline V gene encodes CDR1 SGDLS and CDR2 YYNGEE. With 0 bases removed from V and 7 bases from J, the gap between germline ends came to 13 bases.